The source of this T cell receptor (beta chain) is a study of blood T cells in healthy people across ages. V was trimmed by 7 bases and J by 5 bases, leaving 8 bases between them. In germline, CDR1 is DFQATT, CDR2 SNEGSKA (reference sequence). The CDR3 has 11 amino acids. This clonotype was observed many times. A J-beta primer mix and a sample-barcoded 5' primer were used in a second PCR of about 7 to 12 cycles. From the 5' RACE reads, TCRdb called clonotypes with MiXCR, one entry per CDR3 protein. The top ten clones hold 7% to 9% of a sample with roughly 1,700,000 distinct CDR3 sequences, about 30% of them seen once.

The source is a woman in her thirties in good health. The chain links TRBV20-1 to TRBJ2-2, with a weak D call TRBD1 (5 bases). Sequencing used blood. The CDR3 region has the DNA TGCAGTGTTCAGGGTACCGGGGAGCTGTTTTTT. Translating it yields CSVQGTGELFF.